A selection of T cell receptor beta chains follows, all from one sample in a study of T cell responses to AZD1222 COVID-19 vaccine. Measured with immunoSEQ multiplex PCR; TCRdb has only the in-frame clones, and not every one. The sample holds 130,000 to 150,000 clones, under 95% seen once. The sample was peripheral blood, taken on day 0 of MenACWY control vaccination. The receptors were sampled from an adult in good health. Each CDR3 is given with its conserved first and last residue. The D gene is left open where the match is weak. The size entry is marked missing in some rows and otherwise reads once, few, many or a size class.

J,V,D,size,CDR3,DNA
TRBJ1-6,TRBV7-3,TRBD1,few,CASSLGQGSNSPLHF,TGTGCCAGCAGCTTAGGACAGGGGAGTAATTCACCCCTCCACTTT
TRBJ2-1,TRBV18,-,-,CASSPSQGSYNEQFF,TGTGCCAGCTCACCATCTCAGGGCTCCTACAATGAGCAGTTCTTC
TRBJ1-2,TRBV4-2,TRBD1,-,CASSPLGQDTYGYTF,TGTGCCAGCAGCCCTCTTGGACAGGACACCTATGGCTACACCTTC
TRBJ1-2,TRBV6-5,-,-,CASSSAGTIYGYTF,TGTGCCAGCAGTTCCGCGGGGACGATCTATGGCTACACCTTC
TRBJ1-3,TRBV11-2,-,-,CASSLGTSGNTIYF,TGTGCCAGCAGCTTAGGGACCTCTGGAAACACCATATATTTT
TRBJ2-7,TRBV14,-,-,CASSQGPGDEQYF,TGTGCCAGCAGCCAAGGGCCCGGGGACGAGCAGTACTTC
TRBJ2-2,TRBV12-3/TRBV12-4,TRBD1,-,CASSHRGGELFF,TGTGCCAGCAGTCACAGGGGCGGGGAGCTGTTTTTT
TRBJ1-1,TRBV18,-,-,CASSPTTVNTEAFF,TGTGCCAGCTCACCAACGACAGTGAACACTGAAGCTTTCTTT
TRBJ2-7,TRBV5-4,-,-,CASSHANEQYF,TGTGCCAGCAGCCACGCCAACGAGCAGTACTTC
TRBJ2-1,TRBV27,TRBD2,-,CASSLIGTSVVNEQFF,TGTGCCAGCAGTTTAATCGGGACTAGTGTAGTCAATGAGCAGTTCTTC
TRBJ2-2,TRBV11-2,TRBD2,few,CASSSRTSGITGELFF,TGTGCCAGCAGCTCCAGGACTAGCGGTATCACCGGGGAGCTGTTTTTT
TRBJ2-7,TRBV5-5,-,-,CASSRTPGAYEQYF,TGTGCCAGCAGCCGTACACCGGGGGCCTACGAGCAGTACTTC
TRBJ2-4,TRBV30,-,-,CAWTLRLVAKNIQYF,TGTGCCTGGACCCTCAGGTTGGTGGCCAAAAACATTCAGTACTTC
TRBJ2-5,TRBV5-1,TRBD2,once,CASSGLSNIGSGSHQETQYF,TGCGCCAGCAGCGGCCTCTCAAATATCGGGAGCGGGAGTCACCAAGAGACCCAGTACTTC
TRBJ1-4,TRBV7-3,-,-,CASSRGSGEKLFF,TGTGCCAGCAGTCGGGGCTCGGGGGAAAAACTGTTTTTT
TRBJ2-2,TRBV11-3,TRBD2,-,CASSSREGHGELFF,TGTGCCAGCAGCTCGCGGGAGGGTCACGGGGAGCTGTTTTTT
TRBJ1-1,TRBV19,TRBD1,-,CASSIRGQVGYTEAFF,TGTGCCAGTAGTATCAGGGGACAGGTTGGATACACTGAAGCTTTCTTT
TRBJ1-6,TRBV28,-,-,CASSQDTNSPLHF,TGTGCCAGCAGCCAAGACACTAATTCACCCCTCCACTTT
TRBJ1-1,TRBV7-8,-,-,CASSLRRTTNTEAFF,TGTGCCAGCAGCTTACGGCGCACCACGAACACTGAAGCTTTCTTT
TRBJ2-3,TRBV2,-,-,CASSEGTTDTQYF,TGTGCCAGCAGTGAAGGGACCACAGATACGCAGTATTTT
TRBJ1-5,TRBV27,TRBD1,-,CASRGQFSNQPQHF,TGTGCCAGCAGGGGACAGTTTAGCAATCAGCCCCAGCATTTT
TRBJ2-7,TRBV3-1/TRBV3-2,-,-,CASSQEGEHEQYF,TGTGCCAGCAGCCAAGAAGGGGAGCACGAGCAGTACTTC
TRBJ1-6,TRBV6-5,TRBD1,-,CASRIDRDNSPLHF,TGTGCCAGCAGGATAGACAGGGATAATTCACCCCTCCACTTT
TRBJ2-1,TRBV6-1,-,-,CASSEEAQGFYNEQFF,TGTGCCAGCAGTGAAGAGGCACAGGGATTCTACAATGAGCAGTTCTTC
TRBJ2-7,TRBV18,-,-,CASSPTGPPLHEQYF,TGTGCCAGCTCTCCTACAGGGCCTCCTCTCCACGAGCAGTACTTC
TRBJ1-2,TRBV9,TRBD1,-,CASSVGAGGRYNYGYTF,TGTGCCAGCAGCGTAGGGGCAGGGGGTAGATATAACTATGGCTACACCTTC
TRBJ1-2,TRBV3-1/TRBV3-2,-,-,CASSQDRTAGMGGYTF,TGTGCCAGCAGCCAAGATAGAACAGCCGGTATGGGGGGCTACACCTTC